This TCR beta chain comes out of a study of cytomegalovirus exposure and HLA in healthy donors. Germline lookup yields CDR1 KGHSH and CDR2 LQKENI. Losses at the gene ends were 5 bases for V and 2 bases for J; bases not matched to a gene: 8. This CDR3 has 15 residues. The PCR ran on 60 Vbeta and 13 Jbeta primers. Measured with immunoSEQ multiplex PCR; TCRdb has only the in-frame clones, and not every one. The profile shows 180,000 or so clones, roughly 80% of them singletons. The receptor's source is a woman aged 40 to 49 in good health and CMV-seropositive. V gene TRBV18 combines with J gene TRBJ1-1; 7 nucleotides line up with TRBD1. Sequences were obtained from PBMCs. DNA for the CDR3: TGTGCCAGCTCAAAAGGGGGCATTTACAACACTGAAGCTTTCTTT. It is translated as CASSKGGIYNTEAFF.